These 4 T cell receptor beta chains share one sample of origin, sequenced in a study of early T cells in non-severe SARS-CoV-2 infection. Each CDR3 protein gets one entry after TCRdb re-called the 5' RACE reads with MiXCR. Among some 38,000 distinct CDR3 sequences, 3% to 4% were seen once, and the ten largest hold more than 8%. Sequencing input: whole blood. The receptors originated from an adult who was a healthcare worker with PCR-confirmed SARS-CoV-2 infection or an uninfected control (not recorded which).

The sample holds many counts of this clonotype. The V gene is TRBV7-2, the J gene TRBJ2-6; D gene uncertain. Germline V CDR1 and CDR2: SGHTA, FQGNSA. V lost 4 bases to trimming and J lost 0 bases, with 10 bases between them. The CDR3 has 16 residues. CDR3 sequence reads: CASSYHARSGANVLTF. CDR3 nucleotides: TGTGCCAGCAGCTATCACGCTCGCTCTGGGGCCAACGTCCTGACTTTC. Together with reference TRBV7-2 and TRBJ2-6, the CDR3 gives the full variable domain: GAGVSQSPSNKVTEKGKDVELRCDPISGHTALYWYRQSLGQGLEFLIYFQGNSAPDKSGLPSDRFSAERTGGSVSTLTIQRTQQEDSAVYLCASSYHARSGANVLTFGAGSRLTVL.

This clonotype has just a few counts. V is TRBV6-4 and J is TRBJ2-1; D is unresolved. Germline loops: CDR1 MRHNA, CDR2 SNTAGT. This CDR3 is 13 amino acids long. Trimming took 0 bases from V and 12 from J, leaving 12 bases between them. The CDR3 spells CASSDSPGRLQFF. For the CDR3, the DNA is TGTGCCAGCAGTGACTCTCCAGGTCGACTGCAGTTCTTC.

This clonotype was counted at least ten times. CDR3 loop: CASKLDRSGQPQHF. The CDR3 region has the DNA TGTGCCAGCAAGCTTGACAGGTCCGGTCAGCCCCAGCATTTT. This chain uses TRBV6-2 or TRBV6-3 with TRBJ1-5; possibly TRBD1 for D (6 bases). The ends were cut back, 7 bases at V and 6 bases at J, with 16 bases in the middle. CDR3 size: 14 residues. Germline CDR1 and CDR2: MNHEY and SVGEGT.

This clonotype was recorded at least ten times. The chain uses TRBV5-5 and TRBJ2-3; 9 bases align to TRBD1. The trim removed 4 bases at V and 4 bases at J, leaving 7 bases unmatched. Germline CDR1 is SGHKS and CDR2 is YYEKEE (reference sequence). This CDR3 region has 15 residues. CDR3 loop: CASSVRDREADTQYF. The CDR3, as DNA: TGTGCCAGCAGCGTCCGGGACAGGGAGGCAGATACGCAGTATTTT.